The 10 T cell receptor beta chains listed next were all sequenced from one sample in a study of OX40 agonist ivuxolimab in advanced cancers. Sequencing used immunoSEQ multiplex PCR; TCRdb keeps in-frame clones, though not all of them. The sample gives more than 70,000 clones, roughly 93% of which show up once; 0.33% is in the top ten. This sample comprised CD4+ or CD8+ T cells sorted from blood, obtained in a trial of the OX40 agonist ivuxolimab. The receptors come from an adult with an advanced solid tumor such as melanoma, head and neck, liver or kidney cancer.

This chain joins TRBV5-6 and TRBJ1-3; the D is unclear. The CDR3 is made up of 13 amino acids. Germline-derived CDR1 and CDR2 are SGHDT and YYEEEE. With 4 bases removed from V and 6 bases from J, the gap between germline ends came to 11 bases. As DNA, the CDR3 is TGTGCCAGCAGCCGGAGCACCATAAACACCATATATTTT. Encoded protein: CASSRSTINTIYF.

This clone was detected only a few times. This chain uses TRBV2 with TRBJ1-4; D remains unclear. This CDR3 is 13 amino acids long. Trimming took 6 bases from V and 4 from J, leaving 9 bases between them. Germline V CDR1 and CDR2: SNHLY, FYNNEI. CDR3 nucleotides: TGTGCCAGCAGCGCTCTGCGTAATGAAAAACTGTTTTTT. It specifies CASSALRNEKLFF.

J is TRBJ2-5 and V is TRBV6-1; TRBD1 aligns across 9 bases. The length of the CDR3 is 15 residues. J gave up 5 bases and V 2 bases, and 6 bases lay outside the gene matches. Germline V lookup: CDR1 MNHNS, CDR2 SASEGT. CDR3 residues: CASSERQGVGETQYF. The CDR3 region has the DNA TGTGCCAGCAGTGAACGACAGGGGGTGGGGGAGACCCAGTACTTC.

The chain has TRBV7-6 and TRBJ2-7; D is perhaps TRBD1 (5 bases). The CDR3 totals 14 residues. V dropped 5 bases and J dropped 5 bases, with 16 bases sitting between them. Germline V gives CDR1 SGHVS, CDR2 FNYEAQ. This CDR3 reads CASSRGAGRDEQYF. The CDR3 DNA reads TGTGCCAGCAGCCGTGGGGCAGGACGCGACGAGCAGTACTTC.

The chain links TRBV5-4 to TRBJ2-6; D ambiguous. Deletions cut 6 bases from V and 1 base from J, with 14 bases between. This CDR3 is 16 amino acids long. Germline-derived CDR1 and CDR2 are SGHNT and YYREEE (reference sequence). CDR3 nucleotide sequence: TGTGCCAGCAACCACCTTCAACGTTCTGGGGCCAACGTCCTGACTTTC. It specifies CASNHLQRSGANVLTF. Looking up the rest from reference TRBV5-4 and TRBJ2-6 gives the full variable domain: ETGVTQSPTHLIKTRGQQVTLRCSSQSGHNTVSWYQQALGQGPQFIFQYYREEENGRGNFPPRFSGLQFPNYSSELNVNALELDDSALYLCASNHLQRSGANVLTFGAGSRLTVL.

The gene calls are TRBV28 and TRBJ2-7, with D perhaps matching TRBD1 or TRBD2 (6 bases each). Trimming removed 7 bases from V and 3 bases from J, with 16 bases in between. Germline V CDR1 and CDR2: MDHEN, SYDVKM. This CDR3 contains 14 residues. CDR3 sequence (DNA): TGTGCCAGCAACCAAAGGAGGGGGTACTACGAGCAGTACTTC. This sequence encodes CASNQRRGYYEQYF.

The J gene is TRBJ2-2, the V gene TRBV6-6; D not resolved. The CDR3 length is 16 residues. The germline V gene has CDR1 MNHNY and CDR2 SVGAGI (reference sequence). V gave up 0 bases and J gave up 1 base, with 9 bases separating them. In DNA form, the CDR3 reads TGTGCCAGCAGTTACTCGCGCCAACAGAACACCGGGGAGCTGTTTTTT. This gives the protein CASSYSRQQNTGELFF.

This clone came up once. This chain links TRBV5-1 with TRBJ1-2; TRBD1 might be the D (5 bases). This CDR3 is built from 13 residues. V was cut by 0 bases and J by 4 bases, with 7 bases left in between. Germline V gene data show CDR1 as SGHRS and CDR2 as YFSETQ. CDR3 bases: TGCGCCAGCAGCTTGGGGGGCGGCTATGGCTACACCTTC. Translating it yields CASSLGGGYGYTF.

J is TRBJ2-7 and V is TRBV7-2, with D perhaps TRBD1 (5 bases). CDR1 is SGHTA, CDR2 FQGNSA, per germline. The V and J ends lost 6 bases and 2 bases respectively, with 17 bases between them. CDR3 length: 15 amino acids. The CDR3, as DNA: TGTGCCAGCAGTCGAGGTCCAGGGAAAGCCTACGAGCAGTACTTC. Translated: CASSRGPGKAYEQYF.

This clone was counted between two and nine times. The genes are TRBV9 and TRBJ1-1, with unresolved D. The CDR3 consists of 14 residues. Trimming removed 3 bases from V and 4 bases from J, with 13 bases in between. Germline V gene sequence: CDR1 SGDLS, CDR2 YYNGEE. The chain's CDR3 is CASSAAPVGTEAFF. The CDR3 DNA reads TGTGCCAGCAGCGCAGCTCCCGTGGGCACTGAAGCTTTCTTT.